A single sample gave rise to the 11 T cell receptor beta chains below, sequenced in a study of T cell repertoires in cytomegalovirus infection (dated by TCRdb to between 2018 and 2021). The sequencing machine was an Illumina HiSeq 1500. The raw public reads went through TCRdb reprocessing: fastp at Q25, MiXCR clone calling, in-frame beta chains kept. Rows with one shared CDR3 protein collapse into an entry with the most common genes and DNA. This sample is represented by under 850,000 distinct CDR3 sequences; approximately 33% of them were singletons. Roughly 20% of the sample is held by the ten biggest clonotypes. The treatment or condition label here, explained by the study, means: in vitro stimulation with specific CMV peptide epitopes to enrich CMV-specific T cells. For these receptors, no antigen is known. The material was cultured PBMCs, obtained from culture after CMV antigen stimulation. Source of these receptors: a human donor in good health (CMV status not recorded). Some clones in this sample may be carry-over from other donors' samples.

This chain links TRBV6-5 with TRBJ2-2; no clear D. The CDR3 is made up of 13 amino acids. Germline lookup yields CDR1 MNHEY and CDR2 SVGAGI. Trimming removed 2 bases at V and 7 bases at J, with 8 bases between. CDR3 region: CASSYPSIGELFF. The CDR3 DNA is TGTGCCAGCAGTTACCCAAGTATCGGGGAGCTGTTTTTT.

The rearrangement links TRBV7-9 to TRBJ2-1; a possible D gene is TRBD2 (6 bases). The V and J ends lost 1 base and 6 bases respectively, with 16 bases between them. The CDR3 is 16 residues long. The germline V gene has CDR1 SEHNR and CDR2 FQNEAQ (reference sequence). The CDR3 protein is CASSLGGGIDPNEQFF. CDR3 nucleotide sequence: TGTGCCAGCAGCTTAGGGGGCGGGATTGATCCCAATGAGCAGTTCTTC.

The V gene is TRBV4-1, the J gene TRBJ1-1; 8 positions agree with TRBD1. In germline, CDR1 is MGHRA, CDR2 YSYEKL. The CDR3 totals 17 residues. The junction had 13 bases not matched to a gene; V was cut back by 2 bases and J by 5 bases. CDR3 sequence reads: CASSQRVRGPSWTEAFF. In DNA, the CDR3 is TGCGCCAGCAGCCAACGCGTCAGGGGGCCTAGCTGGACTGAAGCTTTCTTT.

Only a few counts were recorded for this clonotype. V is TRBV6-2 or TRBV6-3 and J is TRBJ2-1, with 11 bases that match TRBD2. The junction had 15 bases not matched to a gene; V was cut back by 11 bases and J by 6 bases. The CDR3 is made up of 16 amino acids. Germline V gives CDR1 MNHEY, CDR2 SVGEGT. The chain's CDR3 is CASRHTLAGVVNEQFF. The CDR3 DNA reads TGTGCCTCCCGCCACACACTAGCGGGAGTTGTCAATGAGCAGTTCTTC.

The genes are TRBV4-1 and TRBJ1-6; the D gene is possibly TRBD1 (5 bases). Between the trimmed V and J ends, which lost 1 base and 7 bases, there was a span of 17 bases. Germline values: CDR1 MGHRA, CDR2 YSYEKL. The CDR3 totals 17 residues. The CDR3 DNA is TGCGCCAGCAGCCAAGGACAGCGAAACAGGCCCAATTCACCCCTCCACTTT. This sequence encodes CASSQGQRNRPNSPLHF.

The chain carries TRBV5-1 and TRBJ2-5; D gene uncertain. From germline, CDR1 is SGHRS and CDR2 YFSETQ. V was trimmed by 4 bases and J by 5 bases, leaving 18 bases between them. This CDR3 region has 15 residues. The CDR3 sequence is CASSPNGPLGETQYF. The CDR3 DNA follows: TGCGCCAGCAGCCCCAACGGACCTCTAGGGGAGACCCAGTACTTC.

The chain links TRBV7-2 to TRBJ2-2; D gene ambiguous. Trimming removed 3 bases from V and 7 bases from J, with 9 bases in between. CDR1 and CDR2 (germline): SGHTA, FQGNSA. This CDR3 is built from 13 residues. The CDR3 DNA sequence: TGTGCCAGCAGCTTTAGACTGAGCGGGGAGCTGTTTTTT. Translation gives CASSFRLSGELFF. The full variable domain, rest sourced from reference TRBV7-2 and TRBJ2-2, is GAGVSQSPSNKVTEKGKDVELRCDPISGHTALYWYRQSLGQGLEFLIYFQGNSAPDKSGLPSDRFSAERTGGSVSTLTIQRTQQEDSAVYLCASSFRLSGELFFGEGSRLTVL.

This chain joins TRBV6-2 or TRBV6-3 and TRBJ2-2; D gene unclear. V lost 0 bases to trimming and J lost 0 bases, with 11 bases between them. This CDR3 contains 17 residues. In germline, CDR1 is MNHEY, CDR2 SVGEGT. The CDR3 sequence is CASSYSRSRTNTGELFF. The CDR3 DNA is TGTGCCAGCAGTTACTCGAGGTCCAGAACGAACACCGGGGAGCTGTTTTTT.

The CDR3 nucleotides are TGTGCCAGCAGTTCCACAGGCGCTGGGGGAAACACCATATATTTT. This codes for CASSSTGAGGNTIYF. J is TRBJ1-3 and V is TRBV12-3 or TRBV12-4; possibly TRBD1 for D (5 bases). This CDR3 comprises 15 residues. V was cut by 4 bases and J by 4 bases, with 14 bases left in between.

J is TRBJ2-5 and V is TRBV7-2; 12 bases match TRBD2. Trimming at V came to 2 bases and at J to 4 bases, leaving 11 bases not matched to a gene. The CDR3 runs 18 residues. CDR1 and CDR2 (germline): SGHTA, FQGNSA. CDR3 loop: CASSLRLRSSGGGETQYF. The CDR3 region has the DNA TGTGCCAGCAGCTTACGGTTACGGTCTAGCGGGGGGGGAGAGACCCAGTACTTC.

The V and J genes are TRBV6-2 or TRBV6-3 and TRBJ2-2; no reliable D call. CDR1 is MNHEY and CDR2 is SVGEGT in the germline V gene. CDR3 length: 13 amino acids. V shed 0 bases and J shed 6 bases, with 5 bases lying between them. In DNA, the CDR3 is TGTGCCAGCAGTTACTCGAAGGCCGGGGAGCTGTTTTTT. Its translation: CASSYSKAGELFF.